A selection of T cell receptor beta chains follows, all from one sample in a study of graft-versus-host responses after intestinal transplantation. Using immunoSEQ multiplex PCR, the repertoire was profiled, and TCRdb retains in-frame clones only, with some absent. The sample has approximately 99,000 clones; roughly 91% are singletons. What these receptors recognize is not known. Sequenced here: unstimulated CD4+ T cells sorted from spleen or lymph node cells, sampled before transplant. Source of these receptors: a human donor who was the organ donor for an intestinal transplant. CDR3s include the opening cysteine and the closing phenylalanine or tryptophan. Fields, in order: CDR3 DNA, CDR3 protein, V gene, D gene, clone size, J gene. D genes are given only for firm matches. The size field is filled for only some rows; it gives once, few, many or a size class.

CDR3nt: TGTGCCAGCAGTTATGGGGACAGCAGTCAGCCCCAGCATTTT
CDR3aa: CASSYGDSSQPQHF
v_gene: TRBV6-1
d_gene: TRBD1
abundance: .
j_gene: TRBJ1-5

CDR3nt: TGTGCCAGCAGCTTGGCGGGCACAGGGGGCCATGGCTACACCTTC
CDR3aa: CASSLAGTGGHGYTF
v_gene: TRBV5-4
d_gene: TRBD1
abundance: once
j_gene: TRBJ1-2

CDR3nt: TGCAGCGTCCGAAGTATACTCACAGATACGCAGTATTTT
CDR3aa: CSVRSILTDTQYF
v_gene: TRBV29-1
d_gene: .
abundance: .
j_gene: TRBJ2-3

CDR3nt: TGTGCCAGCAGCCCACAGAGTCCCTACGAGCAGTACTTC
CDR3aa: CASSPQSPYEQYF
v_gene: TRBV7-2
d_gene: .
abundance: .
j_gene: TRBJ2-7

CDR3nt: TGTGCCAGCAGTCCCGGGACAGGCAGCGCGGTCTACGAGCAGTACTTC
CDR3aa: CASSPGTGSAVYEQYF
v_gene: TRBV6-6
d_gene: TRBD1
abundance: .
j_gene: TRBJ2-7

CDR3nt: TGTGCCAGCAGCGGGGCCTGGGGGGGCCTAACCTACAATGAGCAGTTCTTC
CDR3aa: CASSGAWGGLTYNEQFF
v_gene: TRBV9
d_gene: .
abundance: .
j_gene: TRBJ2-1

CDR3nt: TGTGCCAGCAGTTTATCCCGGGCTAACTATGGCTACACCTTC
CDR3aa: CASSLSRANYGYTF
v_gene: TRBV27
d_gene: .
abundance: .
j_gene: TRBJ1-2

CDR3nt: TGTGCCAGCAGCCAGGATACAGGGGGGGCTGACTATGGCTACACCTTC
CDR3aa: CASSQDTGGADYGYTF
v_gene: TRBV4-2
d_gene: TRBD1
abundance: .
j_gene: TRBJ1-2

CDR3nt: TGTGCCAGCAGCCCTACAGGAGGGGGCGGTCAGCCCCAGCATTTT
CDR3aa: CASSPTGGGGQPQHF
v_gene: TRBV9
d_gene: TRBD1
abundance: .
j_gene: TRBJ1-5

CDR3nt: TGTGCCAGCAGCTTAACGGGGAGCGGCCAGCCCCAGCATTTT
CDR3aa: CASSLTGSGQPQHF
v_gene: TRBV7-2
d_gene: .
abundance: .
j_gene: TRBJ1-5

CDR3nt: TGTGCCAGCAGCTTGAAATGGCTAGCGGGGGCCGAGGGCACAGATACGCAGTATTTT
CDR3aa: CASSLKWLAGAEGTDTQYF
v_gene: TRBV5-4
d_gene: TRBD2
abundance: few
j_gene: TRBJ2-3

CDR3nt: TGTGCCAGCAGTTACCAGGGGAGAGCTGAAGCTTTCTTT
CDR3aa: CASSYQGRAEAFF
v_gene: TRBV6-6
d_gene: .
abundance: .
j_gene: TRBJ1-1

CDR3nt: TGCGCCAGCAGCAAGGACAGGGTAGGGAATGAGCAGTTCTTC
CDR3aa: CASSKDRVGNEQFF
v_gene: TRBV4-3
d_gene: TRBD1
abundance: .
j_gene: TRBJ2-1

CDR3nt: TGTGCCAGCAGTCCGAGGACATTGAACACTGAAGCTTTCTTT
CDR3aa: CASSPRTLNTEAFF
v_gene: TRBV6-1
d_gene: .
abundance: .
j_gene: TRBJ1-1

CDR3nt: TGTGCCAGCAGCCGGTCGAAAAGACAGGGAAGTGGGGAGACCCAGTACTTC
CDR3aa: CASSRSKRQGSGETQYF
v_gene: TRBV4-2
d_gene: TRBD1
abundance: once
j_gene: TRBJ2-5

CDR3nt: TGTGCCAGCAGTCCCCCACAGAGCACAGATACGCAGTATTTT
CDR3aa: CASSPPQSTDTQYF
v_gene: TRBV28
d_gene: .
abundance: .
j_gene: TRBJ2-3

CDR3nt: TGCGCCAGCAGTCAACATTATAACAGACCTAGCACAGATACGCAGTATTTT
CDR3aa: CASSQHYNRPSTDTQYF
v_gene: TRBV23-1
d_gene: .
abundance: .
j_gene: TRBJ2-3

CDR3nt: TGCGCCAGCAGCCAAGATCGCTCAGGCCAGCCCCAGCATTTT
CDR3aa: CASSQDRSGQPQHF
v_gene: TRBV4-3
d_gene: .
abundance: .
j_gene: TRBJ1-5

CDR3nt: TGTGCCAGCAGTGAGGGGCCGACGAACACTGAAGCTTTCTTT
CDR3aa: CASSEGPTNTEAFF
v_gene: TRBV6-1
d_gene: .
abundance: .
j_gene: TRBJ1-1

CDR3nt: TGCGCCAGCAGCCCCGCCGGACAGGGATTGGGGGGCTACACCTTC
CDR3aa: CASSPAGQGLGGYTF
v_gene: TRBV4-1
d_gene: TRBD1
abundance: .
j_gene: TRBJ1-2

CDR3nt: TGTGCCAGCAGCGGCGGACAGGGTACGCTGAACACTGAAGCTTTCTTT
CDR3aa: CASSGGQGTLNTEAFF
v_gene: TRBV9
d_gene: TRBD1
abundance: .
j_gene: TRBJ1-1

CDR3nt: TGTGCCAGTGCACAGGGAGCACGCACAGATACGCAGTATTTT
CDR3aa: CASAQGARTDTQYF
v_gene: TRBV6-1
d_gene: .
abundance: .
j_gene: TRBJ2-3

CDR3nt: TGTGCCAGCAGTGCCGATCCGGGACAGGGGCGAGAGGGCATTCAGTACTTC
CDR3aa: CASSADPGQGREGIQYF
v_gene: TRBV25-1
d_gene: TRBD1
abundance: .
j_gene: TRBJ2-4

CDR3nt: TGTGCCAGCAGCTTAGGGGGAGATACGCAGTATTTT
CDR3aa: CASSLGGDTQYF
v_gene: TRBV5-5
d_gene: .
abundance: .
j_gene: TRBJ2-3

CDR3nt: TGTGCCTGGAGTAAACCCACAGGGGACGAGCAGTACTTC
CDR3aa: CAWSKPTGDEQYF
v_gene: TRBV30
d_gene: TRBD1
abundance: .
j_gene: TRBJ2-7

CDR3nt: TGTGCCAGCAGCGACAGGGCCCCGGAGGAAAAACTGTTTTTT
CDR3aa: CASSDRAPEEKLFF
v_gene: TRBV7-9
d_gene: TRBD1
abundance: few
j_gene: TRBJ1-4

CDR3nt: TGTGCCAGTAACGACGGGACAGGGTATGGCTACACCTTC
CDR3aa: CASNDGTGYGYTF
v_gene: TRBV19
d_gene: TRBD1
abundance: .
j_gene: TRBJ1-2

CDR3nt: TGCGCCAGCAGCCAAGTTGGGGCAAATTCGCCCCTCCACTTT
CDR3aa: CASSQVGANSPLHF
v_gene: TRBV4-3
d_gene: .
abundance: .
j_gene: TRBJ1-6

CDR3nt: TGTGCCAGCAGCTTCGAGGGGGGGTTTGAAGCTTTCTTT
CDR3aa: CASSFEGGFEAFF
v_gene: TRBV11-2
d_gene: .
abundance: .
j_gene: TRBJ1-1

CDR3nt: TGTGCCAGCAGCCTCGGGGGAGACAGGGATCAGCCCCAGCATTTT
CDR3aa: CASSLGGDRDQPQHF
v_gene: TRBV4-2
d_gene: TRBD1
abundance: .
j_gene: TRBJ1-5

CDR3nt: TGTGCCAGCAGGCTAGCGGGGGGCGGGTATACGCAGTATTTT
CDR3aa: CASRLAGGGYTQYF
v_gene: TRBV7-2
d_gene: TRBD2
abundance: .
j_gene: TRBJ2-3

CDR3nt: TGTGCCAGTACCCTACAGGGGTCAACCTATGGCTACACCTTC
CDR3aa: CASTLQGSTYGYTF
v_gene: TRBV19
d_gene: TRBD1
abundance: few
j_gene: TRBJ1-2

CDR3nt: TGTGCCAGCAGCTTAGACAGCGGTAGCACAGATACGCAGTATTTT
CDR3aa: CASSLDSGSTDTQYF
v_gene: TRBV11-3
d_gene: .
abundance: .
j_gene: TRBJ2-3

CDR3nt: TGTGCCAGCAGTGAAGGTCGAACTAGGACGTACTTC
CDR3aa: CASSEGRTRTYF
v_gene: TRBV2
d_gene: .
abundance: .
j_gene: TRBJ2-5

CDR3nt: TGTGCCAGCAGATCATACGCCGACCGGGACAGGGGTCTGTACACCTTC
CDR3aa: CASRSYADRDRGLYTF
v_gene: TRBV7-9
d_gene: TRBD1
abundance: .
j_gene: TRBJ1-2

CDR3nt: TGTGCCACTAACAGGGGGCTTGGCTACACCTTC
CDR3aa: CATNRGLGYTF
v_gene: TRBV19
d_gene: TRBD1
abundance: .
j_gene: TRBJ1-2